Each of the 29 T cell receptor beta chains below was sequenced from the same sample in a study of cytomegalovirus exposure and HLA in healthy donors (dated by TCRdb to 2016 to 2017). Library prep was done by the immunoSEQ multiplex PCR assay. For the multiplex PCR, a mixture combining 60 forward primers for TCR Vbeta segments and 13 reverse primers for TCR Jbeta segments was used. Sourced from immuneACCESS, this table was stored by TCRdb with only in-frame sequences that have V and J called. A share of the clones is absent; for the studies checked, an unresolved V gene accounts for under half, and the remainder has no known explanation. This sample comprises approximately 110,000 clones, less than 80% of them detected only once. Approximately 3% of the sample lies in the top ten. Sequencing was performed on PBMCs. All receptors come from a woman aged 35 to 49 in good health and CMV-seronegative.

The V call is TRBV28, the J call TRBJ1-2; D perhaps matches TRBD1 (5 bases). Germline-derived CDR1 and CDR2 are MDHEN and SYDVKM. The CDR3 extends over 14 amino acids. V was cut by 6 bases and J by 2 bases, with 13 bases left in between. CDR3 DNA: TGTGCCAGCAGGGGGCTTGGCATCAACTATGGCTACACCTTC. This codes for CASRGLGINYGYTF.

This rearrangement joins TRBV5-1 to TRBJ1-2; the D is unclear. The CDR3 consists of 17 residues. V was trimmed by 5 bases and J by 7 bases, leaving 27 bases between them. Per the germline V gene, CDR1 is SGHRS and CDR2 is YFSETQ. Written as DNA, the CDR3 is TGCGCCAGCAGACGAGACGAGATGCTGGAGGGAGCTCGTGGCTACACCTTC. Translation: CASRRDEMLEGARGYTF.

This clone was recorded a few times. The chain is built from TRBV9 and TRBJ2-7; a possible D gene is TRBD2 (7 bases). The V end was cut by 4 bases, the J end by 7 bases, with 15 bases between. There are 13 residues in the CDR3. Germline assignment: CDR1 SGDLS and CDR2 YYNGEE. The CDR3 DNA is TGTGCCAGCAGCAGGACAGTGGGAGGGGAGCAGTACTTC. Residues: CASSRTVGGEQYF.

This chain connects TRBV27 to TRBJ2-3, with TRBD2 identical over 7 bases. The CDR3 runs 17 residues. From germline, CDR1 is MNHEY and CDR2 SMNVEV (reference sequence). The V segment lost 2 bases and the J segment 0 bases; nucleotides outside the gene matches: 8. Here the CDR3 reads CASSLMWDYSSTDTQYF. The CDR3 DNA reads TGTGCCAGCAGTTTAATGTGGGACTATTCTAGCACAGATACGCAGTATTTT.

This clone came up a few times. The rearrangement joins TRBV27 to TRBJ2-5; weak D call: TRBD1 (5 bases). In germline, CDR1 is MNHEY, CDR2 SMNVEV (reference sequence). This CDR3 is built from 14 residues. V was shortened by 2 bases and J by 2 bases, with 9 bases between the two germline ends. CDR3: CASSLRGGQETQYF. The CDR3 DNA reads as TGTGCCAGCAGTTTAAGGGGCGGACAAGAGACCCAGTACTTC.

This clone has a handful of counts. J is TRBJ1-5 and V is TRBV19; TRBD1 might be the D (5 bases). This CDR3 is built from 15 residues. Germline CDR1 and CDR2: LNHDA and SQIVND (reference sequence). Trimming removed 0 bases from V and 1 base from J, with 7 bases in between. CDR3 sequence (DNA): TGTGCCAGTAGTATAGACAGGGTAAGCAATCAGCCCCAGCATTTT. As protein: CASSIDRVSNQPQHF.

The gene calls are TRBV11-2 and TRBJ2-2; D remains ambiguous. V was clipped by 5 bases and J by 4 bases, with 8 bases between them. Germline V lookup: CDR1 SGHAT, CDR2 FQNNGV. The CDR3 spans 13 residues. CDR3 DNA: TGTGCCAGCAGCCCTCTAACCACCGGGGAGCTGTTTTTT. Translating gives CASSPLTTGELFF.

The chain is built from TRBV28 and TRBJ2-3; 10 bases agree with TRBD2. V lost 8 bases and J lost 6; bases outside the gene matches: 8. The CDR3 has 14 amino acids. Germline V CDR1 and CDR2: MDHEN, SYDVKM. In DNA, the CDR3 is TGTGCCAGCCAAAGCGGGGGGGTGTTGGATACGCAGTATTTT. Its protein product is CASQSGGVLDTQYF.

The chain carries TRBV27 and TRBJ2-7, with D possibly matching TRBD1 (6 bases). CDR3 length: 16 amino acids. Trimming took 0 bases from V and 1 from J, leaving 13 bases between them. The V gene's germline CDR1 is MNHEY and CDR2 SMNVEV (reference sequence). The CDR3 DNA follows: TGTGCCAGCAGTTTATCGAAGGGGGACAATTCCTACGAGCAGTACTTC. Residues: CASSLSKGDNSYEQYF.

The V and J genes are TRBV7-2 and TRBJ1-3, with D unresolved. Germline V gene sequence: CDR1 SGHTA, CDR2 FQGNSA. The CDR3 extends over 14 amino acids. The V gene lost 2 bases and the J gene lost 1 base, with 6 bases spanning the gap. The CDR3 reads CASSLIPSGNTIYF. CDR3 nucleotides: TGTGCCAGCAGCTTAATCCCTTCTGGAAACACCATATATTTT.

The rearrangement joins TRBV7-2 to TRBJ1-1; D is uncertain. Germline-derived CDR1 and CDR2 are SGHTA and FQGNSA. V was shortened by 4 bases and J by 4 bases, with 4 bases between the two germline ends. This CDR3 contains 11 residues. As DNA, the CDR3 is TGTGCCAGCAGCTCGCGCACTGAAGCTTTCTTT. Translated, it gives CASSSRTEAFF. The variable domain in full, completed from reference TRBV7-2 and TRBJ1-1, reads GAGVSQSPSNKVTEKGKDVELRCDPISGHTALYWYRQSLGQGLEFLIYFQGNSAPDKSGLPSDRFSAERTGGSVSTLTIQRTQQEDSAVYLCASSSRTEAFFGQGTRLTVV.

The chain uses TRBV5-6 and TRBJ2-7; D ambiguous. Trimming pared 3 bases from V and 3 bases from J, leaving 7 bases between. The CDR3 extends over 12 amino acids. CDR1 is SGHDT and CDR2 is YYEEEE in the germline V gene. The CDR3 DNA reads TGTGCCAGCAGCTCTATCGGCTACGAGCAGTACTTC. This encodes CASSSIGYEQYF.

The V gene is TRBV28, the J gene TRBJ2-6, with TRBD1 identical over 7 bases. After removal of 5 bases from V and 0 bases from J, the junction contained 10 bases not matched to a gene. This CDR3 has 18 amino acids. Looked up from germline, CDR1 is MDHEN and CDR2 is SYDVKM. The CDR3 sequence is CASSPTGQGDSGANVLTF. The CDR3 bases are TGTGCCAGCAGTCCCACGGGCCAGGGGGACTCTGGGGCCAACGTCCTGACTTTC.

The chain carries TRBV19 and TRBJ2-6, with TRBD1 matching 9 bases. Looked up from germline, CDR1 is LNHDA and CDR2 is SQIVND (reference sequence). This CDR3 is built from 19 residues. Trimming removed 5 bases from V and 4 bases from J; junction bases left unmatched: 15. As DNA, the CDR3 is TGTGCCAGTAGTCCTTTTAAGGGACAGGGAGCTCCCGGGGCCAACGTCCTGACTTTC. This translates into CASSPFKGQGAPGANVLTF.

The genes are TRBV28 and TRBJ2-1; D uncertain. The CDR3 consists of 12 residues. With 2 bases removed from V and 12 bases from J, the gap between germline ends came to 11 bases. From germline, CDR1 is MDHEN and CDR2 SYDVKM. CDR3 amino acids: CASSLTSLVQFF. The DNA for the CDR3 is TGTGCCAGCAGTTTAACCAGTCTTGTGCAGTTCTTC.

The rearrangement uses TRBV19 and TRBJ2-7; TRBD2 matches 7 bases. This CDR3 has 16 residues. V gave up 5 bases and J gave up 3 bases; unmatched junction bases: 13. The germline V gene has CDR1 LNHDA and CDR2 SQIVND (reference sequence). CDR3 bases: TGTGCCAGTAGTGCGGGGGAGACATACCCAATCTACGAGCAGTACTTC. As protein: CASSAGETYPIYEQYF.

The chain employs TRBV4-3 and TRBJ2-7; D uncertain. Trimming left V 4 bases short and J 0 bases short, with 13 bases between. This CDR3 is built from 15 residues. Germline CDR1 LGHNA, CDR2 YSLEER. In DNA form, the CDR3 reads TGCGCCAGCAGCCCCCAGATAGCTTCCTCCTACGAGCAGTACTTC. This encodes CASSPQIASSYEQYF.

The chain carries TRBV5-8 and TRBJ2-1; 11 bases match TRBD2. CDR3 size: 17 residues. V was pared by 3 bases and J by 7 bases, with 12 bases of the junction left unmatched. Germline CDR1 reads SGHTS; CDR2 reads YDEGEE. The DNA for the CDR3 is TGTGCCAGCAGCTCAGAACTACTAGCGGGAGTAGAGAATGAGCAGTTCTTC. Its protein is CASSSELLAGVENEQFF.

The chain is built from TRBV30 and TRBJ2-4, with D maybe TRBD1 (5 bases). The CDR3 length is 15 residues. Germline values: CDR1 GTSNPN, CDR2 SVGIG (reference sequence). V lost 2 bases and J 3 bases, leaving 14 bases between the germline ends. The CDR3 protein is CAWSYPGLGKNIQYF. The DNA for the CDR3 is TGTGCCTGGAGTTATCCAGGGCTAGGCAAAAACATTCAGTACTTC.

The CDR3 loop is CASRLQGDTEAFF. The CDR3 nucleotides are TGTGCCAGCAGGCTACAGGGAGATACTGAAGCTTTCTTT. The chain combines TRBV6-5 with TRBJ1-1, with TRBD1 as a possible D gene (6 bases). Germline assignment: CDR1 MNHEY and CDR2 SVGAGI. The CDR3 runs 13 residues. V lost 6 bases and J lost 5, with 13 bases in between.

The chain combines TRBV9 with TRBJ2-6; 7 positions match TRBD1. The length of the CDR3 is 18 residues. With V trimmed by 0 bases and J by 3 bases, 9 bases remained unmatched. CDR1 is SGDLS, CDR2 YYNGEE, per germline. The CDR3 protein is CASSVAEGARFGANVLTF. CDR3 bases: TGTGCCAGCAGCGTAGCTGAGGGGGCGCGTTTTGGGGCCAACGTCCTGACTTTC.

This chain uses TRBV4-3 with TRBJ1-6, with D hard to call. The CDR3 loop spans 17 amino acids. V was clipped by 0 bases and J by 0 bases, with 9 bases between them. From germline, CDR1 is LGHNA and CDR2 YSLEER. The CDR3 loop reads CASSQDIQSSYNSPLHF. CDR3 in DNA: TGCGCCAGCAGCCAAGATATACAGAGCTCCTATAATTCACCCCTCCACTTT.

The chain employs TRBV28 and TRBJ2-7, with TRBD2 as a possible D gene (6 bases). Germline assignment: CDR1 MDHEN and CDR2 SYDVKM. V lost 4 bases and J 1 base, leaving 8 bases between the germline ends. This CDR3 spans 13 amino acids. The CDR3, as DNA: TGTGCCAGCAGTTCGGGGACTTCCTACGAGCAGTACTTC. This sequence encodes CASSSGTSYEQYF.

This clone was seen a handful of times. The chain joins TRBV4-3 to TRBJ2-7, with 10 bases matching TRBD1. After removal of 3 bases from V and 4 bases from J, the junction contained 6 bases not matched to a gene. The CDR3 length is 15 residues. Germline V gene lookup returns CDR1 LGHNA and CDR2 YSLEER. CDR3 coding DNA: TGCGCCAGCAGCCAGACCGGGACAGGGGTTTACGAGCAGTACTTC. Its translation: CASSQTGTGVYEQYF.

The chain couples TRBV28 to TRBJ2-5; 8 bases are a match to TRBD2. Near its end, the DNA agrees better with TRBJ2-7, so the J call may be wrong. CDR1 and CDR2 (germline): MDHEN, SYDVKM. CDR3 length equals 14 residues. The CDR3 nucleotides are TGTGCCAGCGTTCCTAGCGGGTCCTCCTACGAGCAGTACTTC. This encodes CASVPSGSSYEQYF.

The V call is TRBV5-4, the J call TRBJ2-3; D not certain. V was pared by 4 bases and J by 0 bases, with 3 bases between. The germline V gene has CDR1 SGHNT and CDR2 YYREEE (reference sequence). The CDR3 has 12 amino acids. CDR3 sequence: CASSLSTDTQYF. The CDR3 coding sequence is TGTGCCAGCAGCCTAAGCACAGATACGCAGTATTTT.

This clone was seen a few times. The CDR3 nucleotides are TGTGCCACCCGGGGTGGGGGGACCTACAATGAGCAGTTCTTC. This sequence encodes CATRGGGTYNEQFF. The V and J genes are TRBV6-6 and TRBJ2-1; D may be TRBD2 (6 bases). The CDR3 spans 14 residues. V was cut by 10 bases and J by 2 bases, with 15 bases left in between. CDR1 MNHNY and CDR2 SVGAGI come from the germline V gene (reference sequence).

CDR3 sequence: CASSLTPGSEAFF. CDR3 DNA: TGTGCCAGCAGCTTAACCCCAGGCTCTGAAGCTTTCTTT. This chain uses TRBV7-7 with TRBJ1-1; no clear D. There are 13 residues in the CDR3. The germline V and J ends were trimmed by 2 bases and 6 bases, with 10 bases remaining between them. CDR1 is SSHAT, CDR2 FNYEAQ, per germline (reference sequence). Combining the CDR3 with reference TRBV7-7 and TRBJ1-1 gives the whole variable domain GAGVSQSPRYKVTKRGQDVTLRCDPISSHATLYWYQQALGQGPEFLTYFNYEAQPDKSGLPSDRFSAERPEGSISTLTIQRTEQRDSAMYRCASSLTPGSEAFFGQGTRLTVV.

The rearrangement uses TRBV7-2 and TRBJ2-5, with 8 bases that match TRBD2. The germline CDR1 and CDR2 sequences are SGHTA and FQGNSA. The CDR3 loop spans 15 amino acids. J lost 4 bases, V lost 1 base, and 5 bases had no gene match. The CDR3 sequence: CASSLDGGALETQYF. DNA of the CDR3: TGTGCCAGCAGCTTAGACGGGGGGGCCTTAGAGACCCAGTACTTC.